This passage covers 24 T cell receptor beta chains from one sample sequenced in a study of OX40 agonist ivuxolimab in advanced cancers. Profiled with immunoSEQ multiplex PCR; TCRdb holds only in-frame clones, not every one. The data hold 75,000 to 80,000 clones, with 87% observed a single time. This specimen was CD4+ or CD8+ T cells sorted from blood, taken in a trial of the OX40 agonist ivuxolimab. These receptors came from an adult with an advanced solid tumor such as melanoma, head and neck, liver or kidney cancer.

In this sample, this clone turned up once. This chain connects TRBV5-1 to TRBJ1-2; a possible D gene is TRBD1 (6 bases). CDR1 and CDR2 (germline): SGHRS, YFSETQ. The CDR3 length is 15 residues. The germline V and J ends were trimmed by 3 bases and 2 bases, with 14 bases remaining between them. CDR3: CASSYDRPVNYGYTF. As DNA, the CDR3 is TGCGCCAGCAGCTACGACAGGCCGGTGAACTATGGCTACACCTTC.

The chain couples TRBV29-1 to TRBJ1-1; D not certain. This CDR3 is 13 amino acids long. Germline-derived CDR1 and CDR2 are SQVTM and ANQGSEA. Trimming cost V 4 bases and J 2 bases, with 11 bases left between them. CDR3 region: CSVARGGNTEAFF. DNA of the CDR3: TGCAGCGTTGCTCGGGGAGGAAACACTGAAGCTTTCTTT.

V is TRBV7-2 and J is TRBJ2-3; D unresolved. The CDR3 spans 15 residues. V shed 2 bases and J shed 5 bases, with 14 bases lying between them. CDR1 and CDR2 from the germline V gene are SGHTA and FQGNSA. The CDR3 reads CASSLLRLPQDTQYF. The DNA for the CDR3 is TGTGCCAGCAGCTTATTAAGGTTACCCCAAGATACGCAGTATTTT.

The chain carries TRBV27 and TRBJ1-1; TRBD1 matches at 7 bases. With V trimmed by 6 bases and J by 5 bases, 6 bases remained unmatched. This CDR3 has 13 residues. Germline loops: CDR1 MNHEY, CDR2 SMNVEV (reference sequence). CDR3 sequence (DNA): TGTGCCAGCAGGATGGACAGGACGACTGAAGCTTTCTTT. This codes for CASRMDRTTEAFF.

This clone was seen a handful of times. This chain links TRBV18 with TRBJ2-2; possible D gene TRBD2, 5 bases. Looked up from germline, CDR1 is KGHSH and CDR2 is LQKENI. V was pared by 1 base and J by 4 bases, with 13 bases between. The CDR3 runs to 16 residues. The CDR3 bases are TGTGCCAGCTCACCACGAGATCGGACTGGCACCGGGGAGCTGTTTTTT. Translation: CASSPRDRTGTGELFF.

The chain is built from TRBV5-1 and TRBJ1-3, with TRBD1 matching 10 bases. Germline-derived CDR1 and CDR2 are SGHRS and YFSETQ. Trimming at V came to 4 bases and at J to 0 bases, leaving 7 bases not matched to a gene. This CDR3 region has 17 residues. CDR3 nucleotide sequence: TGCGCCAGCAGCCACGGACAGGGGGGCTACTCTGGAAACACCATATATTTT. Protein sequence: CASSHGQGGYSGNTIYF.

The gene calls are TRBV6-5 and TRBJ2-7, with D possibly matching TRBD1 (5 bases). Germline V gene sequence: CDR1 MNHEY, CDR2 SVGAGI. CDR3 size: 12 residues. Trimming left V 4 bases short and J 4 bases short, with 8 bases between. CDR3 in amino acids: CASSSDTYEQYF. The CDR3 DNA is TGTGCCAGCAGTTCGGACACATACGAGCAGTACTTC.

The gene calls are TRBV7-2 and TRBJ2-3; 9 nucleotides match TRBD2. Germline V lookup: CDR1 SGHTA, CDR2 FQGNSA. This CDR3 spans 17 amino acids. The J segment lost 2 bases and the V segment lost 6 bases, leaving 12 bases of the junction unmatched. The CDR3 nucleotides are TGTGCCAGCAGACCGCGGGGGGGCGGTGGTTACACAGATACGCAGTATTTT. This gives the protein CASRPRGGGGYTDTQYF.

The chain couples TRBV11-2 to TRBJ2-3; 7 bases are a match to TRBD2. Trimming at V came to 5 bases and at J to 8 bases, leaving 4 bases not matched to a gene. CDR3 length: 12 residues. Germline-derived CDR1 and CDR2 are SGHAT and FQNNGV. In DNA, the CDR3 is TGTGCCAGCAGCCTACTAGCGAGTACGCAGTATTTT. Amino acids: CASSLLASTQYF. The whole variable domain, filled in from reference TRBV11-2 and TRBJ2-3, reads EAGVAQSPRYKIIEKRQSVAFWCNPISGHATLYWYQQILGQGPKLLIQFQNNGVVDDSQLPKDRFSAERLKGVDSTLKIQPAKLEDSAVYLCASSLLASTQYFGPGTRLTVL.

There are a few counts of this clone. The chain combines TRBV2 with TRBJ1-4; D uncertain. V was cut by 7 bases and J by 8 bases, with 11 bases left in between. In germline, CDR1 is SNHLY, CDR2 FYNNEI. This CDR3 has 12 amino acids. The CDR3 DNA reads TGTGCCAGCAAGGAACCTCAGGAAAAACTGTTTTTT. Translated: CASKEPQEKLFF.

V usage is TRBV28 and J usage is TRBJ2-1; 10 bases fit TRBD2. Per germline, CDR1 MDHEN and CDR2 SYDVKM. J gave up 3 bases and V 5 bases, and 10 bases lay outside the gene matches. The CDR3 is made up of 17 amino acids. CDR3 protein: CASSPPLAGGFYNEQFF. CDR3 bases: TGTGCCAGCAGTCCACCTTTAGCGGGAGGTTTCTACAATGAGCAGTTCTTC.

There are a few counts of this clone. The V call is TRBV10-1, the J call TRBJ1-6, with 7 bases lining up with TRBD1. Per germline, CDR1 WNHNN and CDR2 SYGVQD (reference sequence). J gave up 12 bases and V 2 bases, and 4 bases lay outside the gene matches. The CDR3 has 13 residues. CDR3 sequence (DNA): TGCGCCAGCAGTGAGAATTGGACAGGACCCCTCCACTTT. This encodes CASSENWTGPLHF.

In this sample, this clone turned up a few times. This rearrangement joins TRBV7-9 to TRBJ2-2; a weak D match, TRBD2 (6 bases). Deletions cut 6 bases from V and 2 bases from J, with 13 bases between. The CDR3 is 15 residues long. The germline V gene has CDR1 SEHNR and CDR2 FQNEAQ (reference sequence). The CDR3 loop is CASSRDLGNTGELFF. The CDR3 nucleotides are TGTGCCAGCAGTCGGGACTTAGGTAACACCGGGGAGCTGTTTTTT.

The CDR3 nucleotides are TGTGCCATCAGCCGACAGGGTATGGATGAGCAGTTCTTC. This translates into CAISRQGMDEQFF. V usage is TRBV10-3 and J usage is TRBJ2-1; 7 bases fit TRBD1. CDR3 length: 13 residues. With V trimmed by 6 bases and J by 8 bases, 7 bases remained unmatched. Germline loops: CDR1 ENHRY, CDR2 SYGVKD.

The chain couples TRBV2 to TRBJ2-1, with TRBD2 identical over 13 bases. The germline V gene encodes CDR1 SNHLY and CDR2 FYNNEI. V lost 8 bases to trimming and J lost 7 bases; unmatched junction nucleotides: 5. The CDR3 is made up of 14 amino acids. DNA for the CDR3: TGTGCCAGCCTCTTGGGACTAGCGGGGAATGAGCAGTTCTTC. Residues: CASLLGLAGNEQFF.

A single count supports this clone. Here the CDR3 reads CASSLALVVEAFF. The CDR3 nucleotides are TGTGCCAGCAGCTTAGCGCTAGTGGTTGAAGCTTTCTTT. The chain recombines TRBV7-9 with TRBJ1-1, with D unclear. The germline V gene encodes CDR1 SEHNR and CDR2 FQNEAQ (reference sequence). Trimming left V 0 bases short and J 7 bases short, with 9 bases between. The CDR3 runs 13 residues.

The chain carries TRBV18 and TRBJ2-5; a possible D gene is TRBD1 (5 bases). This CDR3 comprises 13 residues. V lost 4 bases and J lost 4, with 10 bases in between. Germline CDR1 and CDR2: KGHSH and LQKENI. CDR3: CASSQGRGETQYF. CDR3 sequence (DNA): TGTGCCAGCTCACAGGGTAGGGGAGAGACCCAGTACTTC.

With respect to this clone: Additional DNA sequences in this sample encode the identical CDR3. The chain is built from TRBV28 and TRBJ2-6; a weak D match, TRBD2 (6 bases). Germline-derived CDR1 and CDR2 are MDHEN and SYDVKM. This CDR3 has 16 residues. V lost 2 bases to trimming and J lost 0 bases, with 8 bases between them. This CDR3 reads CASSLGGLSGANVLTF. As DNA, the CDR3 is TGTGCCAGCAGTTTAGGGGGACTCTCTGGGGCCAACGTCCTGACTTTC.

The chain uses TRBV19 and TRBJ2-7, with 9 bases that match TRBD1. V was pared by 0 bases and J by 3 bases, with 3 bases of the junction left unmatched. The CDR3 length is 15 residues. Germline-derived CDR1 and CDR2 are LNHDA and SQIVND (reference sequence). CDR3 nucleotides: TGTGCCAGTAGTATAGAACCGGGACAGGGCTACGAGCAGTACTTC. This encodes CASSIEPGQGYEQYF. Variable domain in full (rest from reference TRBV19 and TRBJ2-7): DGGITQSPKYLFRKEGQNVTLSCEQNLNHDAMYWYRQDPGQGLRLIYYSQIVNDFQKGDIAEGYSVSREKKESFPLTVTSAQKNPTAFYLCASSIEPGQGYEQYFGPGTRLTVT.

The chain has TRBV13 and TRBJ1-2; the D gene is possibly TRBD1 (5 bases). CDR1 is PRHDT and CDR2 is FYEKMQ in the germline V gene (reference sequence). The V end lost 5 bases, the J end lost 0 bases, and 13 bases lay between the germline ends. The CDR3 is 15 residues long. CDR3 coding DNA: TGTGCCAGCAGCCTCACGGGGGAAGCTAACTATGGCTACACCTTC. Residues: CASSLTGEANYGYTF.

The CDR3 sequence is CASSLVGLASYEQYF. CDR3 nucleotides: TGTGCCAGCAGCTTAGTAGGACTAGCAAGCTACGAGCAGTACTTC. The chain recombines TRBV7-2 with TRBJ2-7; 8 bases match TRBD2. The germline CDR1 and CDR2 sequences are SGHTA and FQGNSA. V was pared by 1 base and J by 3 bases, with 5 bases of the junction left unmatched. CDR3 length equals 15 residues.

The chain uses TRBV20-1 and TRBJ2-5; 7 nucleotides line up with TRBD1. The germline V gene encodes CDR1 DFQATT and CDR2 SNEGSKA (reference sequence). The CDR3 contains 11 residues. V trimming: 7 bases; J trimming: 4 bases; junction bases outside the gene matches: 3. The CDR3 region has the DNA TGCAGTGTTGGGACAGCAGAGACCCAGTACTTC. Encoded protein: CSVGTAETQYF.

Concerning this clone itself: One end of the junction varies from germline; a read error may be responsible. At the DNA level, this CDR3 is encoded by other sequences in the same sample as well. This rearrangement joins TRBV20-1 to TRBJ2-5; D gene ambiguous. There are 11 residues in the CDR3. The germline CDR1 and CDR2 sequences are DFQATT and SNEGSKA (reference sequence). The DNA for the CDR3 is TGCAGTGCGAGAGGACAAGAGACCCAGTACTTC. This gives the protein CSARGQETQYF.

The V call is TRBV6-5, the J call TRBJ2-7; no clear D gene. This CDR3 is built from 11 residues. The V end was cut by 5 bases, the J end by 6 bases, with 8 bases between. The germline V gene has CDR1 MNHEY and CDR2 SVGAGI. The CDR3 DNA reads as TGTGCCAGCAGTGAAAAGCCCGAGCAGTACTTC. Its translation: CASSEKPEQYF.